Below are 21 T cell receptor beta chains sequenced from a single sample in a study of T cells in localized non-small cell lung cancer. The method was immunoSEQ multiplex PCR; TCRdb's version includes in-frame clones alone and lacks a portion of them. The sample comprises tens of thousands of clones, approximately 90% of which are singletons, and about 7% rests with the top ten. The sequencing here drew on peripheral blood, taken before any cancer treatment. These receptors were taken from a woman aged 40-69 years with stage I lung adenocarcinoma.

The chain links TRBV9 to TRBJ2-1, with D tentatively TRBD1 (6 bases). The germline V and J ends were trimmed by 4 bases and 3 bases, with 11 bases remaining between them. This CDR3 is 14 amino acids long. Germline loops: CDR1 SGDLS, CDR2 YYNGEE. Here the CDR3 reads CASSIQGSYNEQFF. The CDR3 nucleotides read TGTGCCAGCAGCATTCAGGGGAGCTACAATGAGCAGTTCTTC. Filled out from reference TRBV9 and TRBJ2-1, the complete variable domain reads DSGVTQTPKHLITATGQRVTLRCSPRSGDLSVYWYQQSLDQGLQFLIQYYNGEERAKGNILERFSAQQFPDLHSELNLSSLELGDSALYFCASSIQGSYNEQFFGPGTRLTVL.

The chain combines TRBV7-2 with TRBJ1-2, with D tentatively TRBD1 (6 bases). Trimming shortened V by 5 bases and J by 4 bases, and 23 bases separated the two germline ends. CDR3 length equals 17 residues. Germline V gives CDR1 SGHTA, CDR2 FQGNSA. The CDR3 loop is CASSTRVDRRLVYGYTF. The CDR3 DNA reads TGTGCCAGCAGCACCAGGGTCGACAGGCGATTAGTCTATGGCTACACCTTC.

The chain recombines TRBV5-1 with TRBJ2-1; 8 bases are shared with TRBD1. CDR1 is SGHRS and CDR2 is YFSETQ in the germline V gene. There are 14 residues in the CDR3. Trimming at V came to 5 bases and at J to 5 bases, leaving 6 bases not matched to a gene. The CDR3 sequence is CASSGQGGHNEQFF. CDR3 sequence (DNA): TGCGCCAGCAGTGGACAGGGTGGACACAATGAGCAGTTCTTC.

The CDR3 spells CASSPPYNSPLHF. CDR3 coding DNA: TGTGCCAGCTCACCACCTTATAATTCACCCCTCCACTTT. The J gene is TRBJ1-6, the V gene TRBV18; no reliable D call. In germline, CDR1 is KGHSH, CDR2 LQKENI. V lost 0 bases and J lost 4, with 1 base in between. The CDR3 runs to 13 residues.

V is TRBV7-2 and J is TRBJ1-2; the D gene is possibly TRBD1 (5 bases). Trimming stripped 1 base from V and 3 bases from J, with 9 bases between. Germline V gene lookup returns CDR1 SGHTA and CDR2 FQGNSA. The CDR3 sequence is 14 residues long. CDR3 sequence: CASSLDGGDYGYTF. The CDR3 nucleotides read TGTGCCAGCAGCTTAGATGGAGGGGACTATGGCTACACCTTC.

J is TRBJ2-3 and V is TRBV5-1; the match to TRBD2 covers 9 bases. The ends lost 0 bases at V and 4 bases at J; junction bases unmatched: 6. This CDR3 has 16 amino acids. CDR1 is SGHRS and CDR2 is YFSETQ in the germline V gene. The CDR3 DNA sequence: TGCGCCAGCAGCTTGGCACTAGCGGGTGGCCCAGATACGCAGTATTTT. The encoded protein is CASSLALAGGPDTQYF.

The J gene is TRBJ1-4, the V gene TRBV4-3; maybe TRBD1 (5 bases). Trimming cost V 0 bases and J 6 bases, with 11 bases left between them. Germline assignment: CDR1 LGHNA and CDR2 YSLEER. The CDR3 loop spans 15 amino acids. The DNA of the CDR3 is TGCGCCAGCAGCCAAGATTGGGGGAGGGATGAAAAACTGTTTTTT. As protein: CASSQDWGRDEKLFF.

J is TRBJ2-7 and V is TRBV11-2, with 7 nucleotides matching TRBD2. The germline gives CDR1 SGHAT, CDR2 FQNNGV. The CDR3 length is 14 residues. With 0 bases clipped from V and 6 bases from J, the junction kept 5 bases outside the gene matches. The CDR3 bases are TGTGCCAGCAGCTTAGATCGGGGGGACGGCGAGCAGTACTTC. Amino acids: CASSLDRGDGEQYF.

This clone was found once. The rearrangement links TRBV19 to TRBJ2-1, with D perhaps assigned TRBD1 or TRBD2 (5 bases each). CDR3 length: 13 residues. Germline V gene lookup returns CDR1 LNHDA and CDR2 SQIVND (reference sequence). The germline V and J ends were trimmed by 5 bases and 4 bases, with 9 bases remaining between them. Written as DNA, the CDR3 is TGTGCCAGTAGTTGGGGCGGGTACAATGAGCAGTTCTTC. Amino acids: CASSWGGYNEQFF. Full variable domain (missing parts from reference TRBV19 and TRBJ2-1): DGGITQSPKYLFRKEGQNVTLSCEQNLNHDAMYWYRQDPGQGLRLIYYSQIVNDFQKGDIAEGYSVSREKKESFPLTVTSAQKNPTAFYLCASSWGGYNEQFFGPGTRLTVL.

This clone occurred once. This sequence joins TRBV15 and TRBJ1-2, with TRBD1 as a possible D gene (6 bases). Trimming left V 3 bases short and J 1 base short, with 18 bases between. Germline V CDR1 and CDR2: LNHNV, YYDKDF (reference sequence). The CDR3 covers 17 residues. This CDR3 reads CATSSPKKGQLNYGYTF. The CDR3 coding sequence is TGTGCCACCAGCAGCCCAAAAAAAGGACAGCTTAACTATGGCTACACCTTC.

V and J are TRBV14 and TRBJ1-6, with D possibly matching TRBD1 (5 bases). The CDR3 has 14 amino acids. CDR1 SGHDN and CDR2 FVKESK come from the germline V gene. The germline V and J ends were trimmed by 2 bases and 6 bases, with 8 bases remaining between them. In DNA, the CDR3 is TGTGCCAGCAGCCAAAACAGGCTTAATTCACCCCTCCACTTT. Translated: CASSQNRLNSPLHF. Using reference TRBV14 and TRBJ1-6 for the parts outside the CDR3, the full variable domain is EAGVTQFPSHSVIEKGQTVTLRCDPISGHDNLYWYRRVMGKEIKFLLHFVKESKQDESGMPNNRFLAERTGGTYSTLKVQPAELEDSGVYFCASSQNRLNSPLHFGNGTRLTVT.

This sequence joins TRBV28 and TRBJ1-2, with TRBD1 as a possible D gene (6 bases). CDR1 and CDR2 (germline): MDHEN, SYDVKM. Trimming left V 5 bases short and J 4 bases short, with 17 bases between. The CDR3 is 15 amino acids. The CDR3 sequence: CASSKRKGVIYGYTF. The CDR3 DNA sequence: TGTGCCAGCAGTAAGAGAAAGGGGGTGATCTATGGCTACACCTTC.

The CDR3 sequence: CASSLLGGKQPQHF. The CDR3 DNA reads as TGTGCCAGCAGCTTATTAGGGGGGAAACAGCCCCAGCATTTT. The chain has TRBV7-8 and TRBJ1-5, with D maybe TRBD1 (6 bases). Germline V lookup: CDR1 SGHVS, CDR2 FQNEAQ. This CDR3 has 14 amino acids. Trimming pared 2 bases from V and 7 bases from J, leaving 12 bases between.

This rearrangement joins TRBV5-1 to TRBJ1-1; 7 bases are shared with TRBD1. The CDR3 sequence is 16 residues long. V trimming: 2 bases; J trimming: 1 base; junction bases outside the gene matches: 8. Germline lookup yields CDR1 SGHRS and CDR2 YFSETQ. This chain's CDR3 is CASSFMAGTANTEAFF. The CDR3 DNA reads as TGCGCCAGCAGCTTTATGGCCGGGACAGCGAACACTGAAGCTTTCTTT.

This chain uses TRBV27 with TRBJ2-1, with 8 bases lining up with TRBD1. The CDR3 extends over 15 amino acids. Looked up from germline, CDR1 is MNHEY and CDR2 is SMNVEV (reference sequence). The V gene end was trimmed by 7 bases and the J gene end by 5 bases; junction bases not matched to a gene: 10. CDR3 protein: CASNPGTGFNNEQFF. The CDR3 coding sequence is TGTGCCAGCAACCCCGGGACAGGATTTAACAATGAGCAGTTCTTC.

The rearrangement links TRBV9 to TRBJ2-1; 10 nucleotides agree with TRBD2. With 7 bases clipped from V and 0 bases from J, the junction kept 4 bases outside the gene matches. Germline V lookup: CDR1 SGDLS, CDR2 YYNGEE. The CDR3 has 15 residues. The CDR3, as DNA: TGTGCCAGCGGTACTAGCGGGGTCTCCTACAATGAGCAGTTCTTC. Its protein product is CASGTSGVSYNEQFF.

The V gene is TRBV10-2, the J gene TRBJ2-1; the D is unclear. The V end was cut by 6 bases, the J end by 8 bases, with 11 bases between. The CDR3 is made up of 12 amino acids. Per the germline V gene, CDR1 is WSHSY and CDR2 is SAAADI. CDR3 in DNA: TGCGCCAGCAGCGATCTAAACGATGAGCAGTTCTTC. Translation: CASSDLNDEQFF.

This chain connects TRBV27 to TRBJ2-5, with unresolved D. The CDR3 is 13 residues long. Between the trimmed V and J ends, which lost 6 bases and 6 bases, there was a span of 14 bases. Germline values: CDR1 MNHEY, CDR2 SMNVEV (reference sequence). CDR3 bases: TGTGCCAGCAGACGGATTGGATGGAAGACCCAGTACTTC. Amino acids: CASRRIGWKTQYF.

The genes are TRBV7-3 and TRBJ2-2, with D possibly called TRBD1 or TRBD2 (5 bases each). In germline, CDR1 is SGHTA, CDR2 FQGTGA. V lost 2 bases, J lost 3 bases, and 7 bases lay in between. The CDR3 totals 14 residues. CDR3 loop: CASSLGGDTGELFF. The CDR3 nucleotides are TGTGCCAGCAGCTTAGGGGGTGACACCGGGGAGCTGTTTTTT.

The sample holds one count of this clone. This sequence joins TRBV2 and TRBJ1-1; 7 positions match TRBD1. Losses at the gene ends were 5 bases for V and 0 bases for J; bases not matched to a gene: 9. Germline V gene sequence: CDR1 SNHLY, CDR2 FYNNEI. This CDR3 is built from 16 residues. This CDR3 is CASSPFTGALNTEAFF. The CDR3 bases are TGTGCCAGCAGTCCCTTCACAGGGGCATTGAACACTGAAGCTTTCTTT.

CDR3 region: CASSLEVPGMGNTEAFF. The CDR3 DNA follows: TGTGCCAGCAGCTTGGAGGTCCCGGGTATGGGGAACACTGAAGCTTTCTTT. V is TRBV5-5 and J is TRBJ1-1; no definite D call. Germline V lookup: CDR1 SGHKS, CDR2 YYEKEE (reference sequence). This CDR3 has 17 amino acids. The V end lost 0 bases, the J end lost 1 base, and 16 bases lay between the germline ends.